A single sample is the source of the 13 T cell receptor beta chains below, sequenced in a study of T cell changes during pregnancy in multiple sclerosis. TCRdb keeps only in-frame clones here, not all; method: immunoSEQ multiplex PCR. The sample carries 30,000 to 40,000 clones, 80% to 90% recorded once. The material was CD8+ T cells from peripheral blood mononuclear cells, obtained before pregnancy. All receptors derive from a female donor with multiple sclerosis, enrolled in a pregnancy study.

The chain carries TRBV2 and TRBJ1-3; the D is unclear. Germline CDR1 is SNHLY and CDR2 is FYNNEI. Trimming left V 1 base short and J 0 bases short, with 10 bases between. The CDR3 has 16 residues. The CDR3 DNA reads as TGTGCCAGCAGTGAAGGGGGAGAGAGCTCTGGAAACACCATATATTTT. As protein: CASSEGGESSGNTIYF.

This CDR3 is CASSAFGTGKVTEAFF. CDR3 DNA sequence: TGTGCCAGCAGCGCGTTTGGAACAGGGAAGGTGACTGAAGCTTTCTTT. The chain recombines TRBV5-4 with TRBJ1-1; possibly TRBD1 for D (6 bases). Trimming took 4 bases from V and 5 from J, leaving 21 bases between them. The V gene's germline CDR1 is SGHNT and CDR2 YYREEE (reference sequence). The CDR3 sequence is 16 residues long.

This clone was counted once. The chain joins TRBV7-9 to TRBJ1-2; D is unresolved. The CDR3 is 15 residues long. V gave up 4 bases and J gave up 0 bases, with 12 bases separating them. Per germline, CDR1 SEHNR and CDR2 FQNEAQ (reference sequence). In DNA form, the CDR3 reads TGTGCCAGCAGCTCGACCCAGGAAGCTAACTATGGCTACACCTTC. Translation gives CASSSTQEANYGYTF.

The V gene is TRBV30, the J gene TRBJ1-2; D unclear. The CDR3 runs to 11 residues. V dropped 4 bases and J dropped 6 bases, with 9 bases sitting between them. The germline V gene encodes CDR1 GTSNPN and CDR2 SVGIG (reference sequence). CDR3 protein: CAWTNGDGYTF. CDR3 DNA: TGTGCCTGGACCAACGGGGATGGCTACACCTTC.

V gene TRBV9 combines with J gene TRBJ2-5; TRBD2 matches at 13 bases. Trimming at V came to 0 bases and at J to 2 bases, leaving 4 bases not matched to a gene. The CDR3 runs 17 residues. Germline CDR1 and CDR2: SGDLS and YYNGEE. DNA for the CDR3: TGTGCCAGCAGCGTAGGGACTAGCGGGGGCGGGCAAGAGACCCAGTACTTC. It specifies CASSVGTSGGGQETQYF.

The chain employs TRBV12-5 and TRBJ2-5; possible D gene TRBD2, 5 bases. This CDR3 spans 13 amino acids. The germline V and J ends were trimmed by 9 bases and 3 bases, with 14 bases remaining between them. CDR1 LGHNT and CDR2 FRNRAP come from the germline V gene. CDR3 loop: CASLGWREETQYF. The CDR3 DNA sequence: TGTGCTAGCCTGGGGTGGCGGGAAGAGACCCAGTACTTC.

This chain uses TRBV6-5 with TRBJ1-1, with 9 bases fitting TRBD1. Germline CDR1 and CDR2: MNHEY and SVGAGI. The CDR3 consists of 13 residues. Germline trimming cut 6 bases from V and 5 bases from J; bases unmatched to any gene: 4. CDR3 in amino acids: CASSSDRGTEAFF. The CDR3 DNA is TGTGCCAGCAGCTCCGACAGGGGGACTGAAGCTTTCTTT.

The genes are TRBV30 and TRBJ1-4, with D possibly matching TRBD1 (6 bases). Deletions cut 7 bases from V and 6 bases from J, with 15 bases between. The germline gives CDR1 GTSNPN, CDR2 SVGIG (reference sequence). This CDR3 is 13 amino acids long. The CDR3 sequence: CALKTGEDEKLFF. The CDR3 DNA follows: TGTGCCTTAAAGACAGGAGAGGATGAAAAACTGTTTTTT.

DNA of the CDR3: TGTGCCAGCAGTGATTACGCAGGGGGGAATGAAAAACTGTTTTTT. It specifies CASSDYAGGNEKLFF. V is TRBV6-1 and J is TRBJ1-4, with 7 bases fitting TRBD1. The CDR3 loop spans 15 amino acids. From germline, CDR1 is MNHNS and CDR2 SASEGT. Trimming cost V 3 bases and J 5 bases; bases outside gene matches: 6.

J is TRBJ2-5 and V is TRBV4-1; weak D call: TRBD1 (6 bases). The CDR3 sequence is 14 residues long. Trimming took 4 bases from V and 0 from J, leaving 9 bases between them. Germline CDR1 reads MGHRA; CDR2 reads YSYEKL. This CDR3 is CASSLWDNQETQYF. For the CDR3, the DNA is TGCGCCAGCAGCCTTTGGGACAACCAAGAGACCCAGTACTTC.

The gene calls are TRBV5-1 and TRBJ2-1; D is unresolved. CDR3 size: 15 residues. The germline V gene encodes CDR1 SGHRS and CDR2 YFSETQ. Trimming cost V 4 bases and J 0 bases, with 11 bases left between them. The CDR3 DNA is TGCGCCAGCAGCGAAGACTGGAACTCCTACAATGAGCAGTTCTTC. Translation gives CASSEDWNSYNEQFF. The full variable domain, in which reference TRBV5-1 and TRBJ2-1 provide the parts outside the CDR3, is KAGVTQTPRYLIKTRGQQVTLSCSPISGHRSVSWYQQTPGQGLQFLFEYFSETQRNKGNFPGRFSGRQFSNSRSEMNVSTLELGDSALYLCASSEDWNSYNEQFFGPGTRLTVL.

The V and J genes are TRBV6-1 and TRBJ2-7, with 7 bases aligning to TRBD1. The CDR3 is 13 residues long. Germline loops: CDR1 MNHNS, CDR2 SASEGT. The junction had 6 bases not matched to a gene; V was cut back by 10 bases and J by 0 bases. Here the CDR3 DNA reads TGTGCCAACCGAAGGGACAGCTCCTACGAGCAGTACTTC. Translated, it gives CANRRDSSYEQYF.

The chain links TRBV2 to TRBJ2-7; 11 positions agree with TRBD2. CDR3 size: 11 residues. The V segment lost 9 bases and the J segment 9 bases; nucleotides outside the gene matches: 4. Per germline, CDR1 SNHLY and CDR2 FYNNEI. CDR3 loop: CASLAGGTQYF. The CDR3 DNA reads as TGTGCCAGTCTAGCGGGGGGAACGCAGTACTTC.